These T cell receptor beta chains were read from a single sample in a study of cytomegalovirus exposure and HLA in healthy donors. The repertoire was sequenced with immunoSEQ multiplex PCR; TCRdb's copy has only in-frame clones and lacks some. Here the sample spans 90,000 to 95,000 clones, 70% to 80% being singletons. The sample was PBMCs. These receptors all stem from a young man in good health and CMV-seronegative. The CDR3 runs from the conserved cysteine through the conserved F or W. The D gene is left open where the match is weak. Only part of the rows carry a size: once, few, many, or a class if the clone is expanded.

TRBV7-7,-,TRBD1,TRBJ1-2,TGTGCCAGCAGCCCTTTACCGGGACAGGGAAATGGCTACACCTTC,CASSPLPGQGNGYTF
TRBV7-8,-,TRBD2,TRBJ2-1,TGTGCCAGCAGCTTACTCGGGACTAGCGGGGTGGGGTCCGGTAATGAGCAGTTCTTC,CASSLLGTSGVGSGNEQFF
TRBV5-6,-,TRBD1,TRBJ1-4,TGTGCCAGCAGCTTGGAACCGGGACAGGGTACTCCAACTAATGAAAAACTGTTTTTT,CASSLEPGQGTPTNEKLFF
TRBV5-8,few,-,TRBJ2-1,TGTGCCAGCAGCTTGAGGGACTTGCTCAATGAGCAGTTCTTC,CASSLRDLLNEQFF
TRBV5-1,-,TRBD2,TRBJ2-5,TGCGCCAGCAGCTTAAGACTAGCGGGAGCAGGGACCCAGTACTTC,CASSLRLAGAGTQYF
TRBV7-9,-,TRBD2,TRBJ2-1,TGTTCCAGCAGCCCCCTTGGGCGGGAGGCCTACAATGAGCAGTTCTTC,CSSSPLGREAYNEQFF
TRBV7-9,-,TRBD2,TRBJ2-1,TGTGCCAGCAGCTTTGCTAGCGGGGGGGCCGATGAGCAGTTCTTC,CASSFASGGADEQFF
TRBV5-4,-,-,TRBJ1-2,TGTGCCAGCAGCGGGCAGTACTATGGCTACACCTTC,CASSGQYYGYTF
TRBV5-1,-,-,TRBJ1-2,TGCGCCAGCTTCCCTGGGGGGGGCGCCTATGGCTACACCTTC,CASFPGGGAYGYTF
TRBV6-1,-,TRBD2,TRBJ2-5,TGTGCCAGCAGTGAAGCTGGCGGGGGGTCCGTGGCCCAGTACTTC,CASSEAGGGSVAQYF
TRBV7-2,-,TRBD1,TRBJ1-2,TGTGCCAGCAGCTTGGGGGGAGGGACAGGGAAGTATGGCTACACCTTC,CASSLGGGTGKYGYTF
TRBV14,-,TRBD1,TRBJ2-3,TGTGCCAGCAGGGAAGGACAGGGGGGGGCAGATACGCAGTATTTT,CASREGQGGADTQYF
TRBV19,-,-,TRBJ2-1,TGTGCCAGTAGTACCAAAGGGGGAGTCTACAATGAGCAGTTCTTC,CASSTKGGVYNEQFF
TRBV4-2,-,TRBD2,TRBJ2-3,TGTGCCAGCAGCCCCCGAGCCAAGCGGGGCAGCACAGATACGCAGTATTTT,CASSPRAKRGSTDTQYF
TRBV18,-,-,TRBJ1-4,TGTGCCAGCTCCCGGGGGTGGGATGAAAAACTGTTTTTT,CASSRGWDEKLFF
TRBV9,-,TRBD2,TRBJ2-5,TGTGCCAGCAGCGTTTCGGACCAGGGACTACTCCAAGAGACCCAGTACTTC,CASSVSDQGLLQETQYF
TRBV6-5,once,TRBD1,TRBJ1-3,TGTGCCAGCAGTTACTCGGGGACAGGTGGTGGAAACACCATATATTTT,CASSYSGTGGGNTIYF
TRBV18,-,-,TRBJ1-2,TGTGCCAGCTCACCTCGCAGTGAAGTTGATGGCTACACCTTC,CASSPRSEVDGYTF
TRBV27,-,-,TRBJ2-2,TGTGCCAGCAGTCGGCAACAGGGCTCCGGGGAGCTGTTTTTT,CASSRQQGSGELFF
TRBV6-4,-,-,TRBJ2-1,TGTGCCAGCAGTCGAGACAGGAGCTCCTACAATGAGCAGTTCTTC,CASSRDRSSYNEQFF
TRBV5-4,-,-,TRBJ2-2,TGTGCCAGCAGCGCGGGGGGACAGTTCACCACCGGGGAGCTGTTTTTT,CASSAGGQFTTGELFF
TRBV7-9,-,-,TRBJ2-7,TGTGCCAGCAGCTTAGTCGTTTCAGGGGTCGAGCAGTACTTC,CASSLVVSGVEQYF
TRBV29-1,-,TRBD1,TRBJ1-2,TGCAGCGTCGCGGGGACAGGTCCCTATGGCTACACCTTC,CSVAGTGPYGYTF
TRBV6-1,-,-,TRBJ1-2,TGTGCCAGCAGTTACAGCCTGGGCTACACCTTC,CASSYSLGYTF
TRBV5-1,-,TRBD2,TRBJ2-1,TGCGCCAGCAGCTTGGAGGAGGGGTCAGCGGGGGCATCCTACAATGAGCAGTTCTTC,CASSLEEGSAGASYNEQFF
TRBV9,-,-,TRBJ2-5,TGTGCCAGCAGCGATGACCCGGGGCAGGTCGCGGGGGAGACCCAGTACTTC,CASSDDPGQVAGETQYF
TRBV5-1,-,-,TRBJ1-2,TGCGCCAGCAGCCCCCTTGGGGAGAGAATCTATGGCTACACCTTC,CASSPLGERIYGYTF
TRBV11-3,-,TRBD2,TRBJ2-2,TGTGCCAGCAGCCCCCAGGGTACCGGGGGGGCCCCCACCGGGGAGCTGTTTTTT,CASSPQGTGGAPTGELFF
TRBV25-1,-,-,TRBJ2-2,TGTGCCAGTGCGTCCCCGGGAGTAGGAACCGGGGAGCTGTTTTTT,CASASPGVGTGELFF
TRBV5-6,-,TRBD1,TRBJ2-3,TGTGCCAGCAGCTTGGGCAGGGGGACCACAGATACGCAGTATTTT,CASSLGRGTTDTQYF
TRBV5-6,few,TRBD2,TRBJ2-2,TGTGCCAGCAGCTTGGGTTCTAGCGGGACCTACACCGGGGAGCTGTTTTTT,CASSLGSSGTYTGELFF
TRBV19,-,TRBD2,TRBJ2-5,TGTGCCAGTAGTATTCGCCGCGGGGGGGCGGCTGAGACCCAGTACTTC,CASSIRRGGAAETQYF
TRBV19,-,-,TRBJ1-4,TGTGCCAGTAGTATCCTGGTTCGTATGGTAGCAACTAATGAAAAACTGTTTTTT,CASSILVRMVATNEKLFF
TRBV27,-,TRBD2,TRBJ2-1,TGTGCCAGCAGTGTTGTACCCGGGACTAGGGAGGCGGAGCAGTTCTTC,CASSVVPGTREAEQFF
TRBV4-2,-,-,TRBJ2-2,TGTGCCAGCAGCCAAGTCTCATCGGGAGAGGACACCGGGGAGCTGTTTTTT,CASSQVSSGEDTGELFF
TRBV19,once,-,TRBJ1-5,TGTGCCAGTAGTAGGGAGGGGAGCCAGCCCCAGCATTTT,CASSREGSQPQHF
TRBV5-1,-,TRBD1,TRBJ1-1,TGCGCCAGCAGCCTGGGGACAGGGGAAGCTTTCTTT,CASSLGTGEAFF
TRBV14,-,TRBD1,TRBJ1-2,TGTGCCAGCAGCCGATCCGACAGGGGTGGCTACACCTTC,CASSRSDRGGYTF
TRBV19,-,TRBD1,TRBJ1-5,TGTGCCAGTAGTTACCGGGACAGGGGAACATGGGGCAATCAGCCCCAGCATTTT,CASSYRDRGTWGNQPQHF
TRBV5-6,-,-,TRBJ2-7,TGTGCCAGCAGCTTGGTGGGCAGTACCTACGAGCAGTACTTC,CASSLVGSTYEQYF
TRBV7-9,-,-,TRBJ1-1,TGTTCCAGCAGCTCCGCGGCCTTTACGAGAAGGCAGAACACTGAAGCTTTCTTT,CSSSSAAFTRRQNTEAFF
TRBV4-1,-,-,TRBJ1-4,TGCGCCAGCAGCCAACCAGGGTCCACTAATGAAAAACTGTTTTTT,CASSQPGSTNEKLFF
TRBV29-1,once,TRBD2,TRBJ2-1,TGCAGCGCTTGGGGGCGGGAGGTAAATGAGCAGTTCTTC,CSAWGREVNEQFF
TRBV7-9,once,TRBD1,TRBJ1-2,TGTGCCAGCAGCAGGACAGGGGCGAGCTATGGCTACACCTTC,CASSRTGASYGYTF